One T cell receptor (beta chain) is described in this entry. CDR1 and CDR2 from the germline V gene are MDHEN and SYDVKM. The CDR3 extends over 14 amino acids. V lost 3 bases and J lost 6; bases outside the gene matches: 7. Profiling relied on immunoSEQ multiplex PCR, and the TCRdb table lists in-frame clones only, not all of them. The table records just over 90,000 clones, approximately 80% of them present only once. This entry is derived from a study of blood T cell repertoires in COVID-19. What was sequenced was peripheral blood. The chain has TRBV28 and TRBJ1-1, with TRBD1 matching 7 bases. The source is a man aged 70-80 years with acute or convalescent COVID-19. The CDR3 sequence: CASSLGLGTAEAFF. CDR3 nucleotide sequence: TGTGCCAGCAGTTTGGGGCTTGGGACAGCTGAAGCTTTCTTT.